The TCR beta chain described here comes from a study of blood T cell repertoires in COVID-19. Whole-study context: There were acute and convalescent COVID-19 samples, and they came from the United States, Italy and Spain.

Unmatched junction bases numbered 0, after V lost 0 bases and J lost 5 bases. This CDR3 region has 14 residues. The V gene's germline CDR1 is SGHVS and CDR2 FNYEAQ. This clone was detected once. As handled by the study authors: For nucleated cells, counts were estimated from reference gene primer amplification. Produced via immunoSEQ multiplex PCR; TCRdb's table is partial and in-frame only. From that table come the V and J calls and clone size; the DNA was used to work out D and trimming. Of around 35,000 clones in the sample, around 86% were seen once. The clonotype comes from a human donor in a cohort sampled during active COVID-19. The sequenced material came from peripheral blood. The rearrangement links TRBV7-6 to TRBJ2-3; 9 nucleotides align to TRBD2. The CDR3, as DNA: TGTGCCAGCAGCTTAGCGACTAGCGGAGATACGCAGTATTTT. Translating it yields CASSLATSGDTQYF.